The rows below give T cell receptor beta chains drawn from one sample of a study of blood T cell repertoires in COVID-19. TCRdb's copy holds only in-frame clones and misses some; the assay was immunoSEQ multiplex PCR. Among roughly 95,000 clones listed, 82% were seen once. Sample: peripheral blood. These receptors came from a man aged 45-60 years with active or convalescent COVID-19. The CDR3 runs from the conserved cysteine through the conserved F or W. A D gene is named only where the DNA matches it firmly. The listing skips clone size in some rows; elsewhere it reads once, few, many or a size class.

CDR3aa: CASSPRDNSGNTIYF; CDR3nt: TGTGCCAGCAGTCCCCGGGACAACTCTGGAAACACCATATATTTT; v_gene: TRBV6-6; j_gene: TRBJ1-3; abundance: -; d_gene: -
CDR3aa: CASRVGTRDNSPLHF; CDR3nt: TGTGCCAGTAGAGTAGGGACACGCGATAATTCACCCCTCCACTTT; v_gene: TRBV19; j_gene: TRBJ1-6; abundance: -; d_gene: -
CDR3aa: CASSLRGARSAFF; CDR3nt: TGTGCCAGCAGTTTAAGGGGCGCGAGGTCGGCTTTCTTT; v_gene: TRBV28; j_gene: TRBJ1-1; abundance: once; d_gene: -
CDR3aa: CASGKRDTEGEAFF; CDR3nt: TGTGCCAGCGGAAAACGGGACACCGAAGGTGAAGCTTTCTTT; v_gene: TRBV3-1/TRBV3-2; j_gene: TRBJ1-1; abundance: -; d_gene: -
CDR3aa: CASSLPPGQGTQYF; CDR3nt: TGTGCCAGCAGCCTACCCCCGGGACAGGGAACGCAGTATTTT; v_gene: TRBV28; j_gene: TRBJ2-3; abundance: -; d_gene: TRBD1
CDR3aa: CASSLTAGTDTQYF; CDR3nt: TGCGCCAGCAGCTTGACCGCAGGGACAGATACGCAGTATTTT; v_gene: TRBV5-1; j_gene: TRBJ2-3; abundance: -; d_gene: -
CDR3aa: CASSEAPTNEKLFF; CDR3nt: TGTGCCAGCAGTGAGGCACCAACTAATGAAAAACTGTTTTTT; v_gene: TRBV6-1; j_gene: TRBJ1-4; abundance: -; d_gene: -
CDR3aa: CASSPRTAQNTEAFF; CDR3nt: TGTGCCAGCAGCCCTCGGACAGCTCAGAACACTGAAGCTTTCTTT; v_gene: TRBV7-8; j_gene: TRBJ1-1; abundance: -; d_gene: -
CDR3aa: CASSTSLSYNEQFF; CDR3nt: TGTGCCAGCTCAACATCCCTCTCCTACAATGAGCAGTTCTTC; v_gene: TRBV18; j_gene: TRBJ2-1; abundance: -; d_gene: -
CDR3aa: CASSPRGDTEAFF; CDR3nt: TGTGCCAGCAGCCCCCGGGGGGACACTGAAGCTTTCTTT; v_gene: TRBV3-1/TRBV3-2; j_gene: TRBJ1-1; abundance: few; d_gene: -
CDR3aa: CASSSDSYSNQPQHF; CDR3nt: TGTGCCAGCAGTTCGGACAGCTATAGCAATCAGCCCCAGCATTTT; v_gene: TRBV6-5; j_gene: TRBJ1-5; abundance: -; d_gene: -
CDR3aa: CASSLANVTSGGVRSYNEQFF; CDR3nt: TGCGCCAGCAGCTTGGCCAATGTGACTAGCGGGGGGGTGAGGTCCTACAATGAGCAGTTCTTC; v_gene: TRBV5-1; j_gene: TRBJ2-1; abundance: few; d_gene: TRBD2
CDR3aa: CATSRDVDRETQYF; CDR3nt: TGTGCCACCAGCAGAGATGTCGACAGGGAGACCCAGTACTTC; v_gene: TRBV15; j_gene: TRBJ2-5; abundance: -; d_gene: -
CDR3aa: CASSEDGGEQYF; CDR3nt: TGCGCCAGCAGTGAGGACGGGGGCGAGCAGTACTTC; v_gene: TRBV10-1; j_gene: TRBJ2-7; abundance: -; d_gene: -
CDR3aa: CASSPVPGAEETQYF; CDR3nt: TGCGCCAGCAGTCCCGTCCCAGGGGCCGAGGAGACCCAGTACTTC; v_gene: TRBV5-1; j_gene: TRBJ2-5; abundance: -; d_gene: -
CDR3aa: CASSPTDRTTEAFF; CDR3nt: TGTGCCAGCAGCCCTACGGACAGGACCACTGAAGCTTTCTTT; v_gene: TRBV3-1/TRBV3-2; j_gene: TRBJ1-1; abundance: -; d_gene: TRBD1
CDR3aa: CASSLRQGVFTEAFF; CDR3nt: TGTGCCAGCAGCCTGAGACAGGGGGTTTTCACTGAAGCTTTCTTT; v_gene: TRBV6-5; j_gene: TRBJ1-1; abundance: -; d_gene: TRBD1
CDR3aa: CASSQYSRDYGYTF; CDR3nt: TGTGCCAGCAGCCAATATTCCAGGGACTATGGCTACACCTTC; v_gene: TRBV3-1/TRBV3-2; j_gene: TRBJ1-2; abundance: -; d_gene: -
CDR3aa: CAITPIAAHQETQYF; CDR3nt: TGTGCCATCACCCCGATAGCGGCCCACCAAGAGACCCAGTACTTC; v_gene: TRBV28; j_gene: TRBJ2-5; abundance: -; d_gene: -
CDR3aa: CASSVGTGINYGYTF; CDR3nt: TGTGCCAGCAGCGTTGGGACAGGGATCAACTATGGCTACACCTTC; v_gene: TRBV5-6; j_gene: TRBJ1-2; abundance: -; d_gene: TRBD1
CDR3aa: CASSYSGGNQPQHF; CDR3nt: TGTGCCAGCAGTTACTCGGGAGGGAATCAGCCCCAGCATTTT; v_gene: TRBV6-5; j_gene: TRBJ1-5; abundance: -; d_gene: -
CDR3aa: CAISAGTGVTDTQYF; CDR3nt: TGTGCCATCAGTGCCGGGACAGGGGTGACAGATACGCAGTATTTT; v_gene: TRBV10-3; j_gene: TRBJ2-3; abundance: -; d_gene: TRBD1